The 10 T cell receptor beta chains in this list originate from one sample, sequenced in a study of cytomegalovirus exposure and HLA in healthy donors. PCR involved 60 Vbeta and 13 Jbeta primers. Libraries were prepared by immunoSEQ multiplex PCR; TCRdb keeps only in-frame clonotypes and omits some of them. Seen here are approximately 190,000 clones, around 83% observed once, and the top ten hold under 7.5%. Material: PBMCs. Source of these receptors: a woman between 45 and 60 years old in good health and CMV-seropositive.

Here the CDR3 DNA reads TGTGCCAGTAGTTCGGGACAGGCCTTAGAGCAGTACTTC. This codes for CASSSGQALEQYF. The V and J genes are TRBV19 and TRBJ2-7, with TRBD1 identical over 8 bases. CDR3 size: 13 residues. The trim removed 5 bases at V and 7 bases at J, leaving 7 bases unmatched. Germline V gene sequence: CDR1 LNHDA, CDR2 SQIVND (reference sequence).

This chain joins TRBV27 and TRBJ2-3, with unresolved D. Trimming left V 6 bases short and J 8 bases short, with 12 bases between. The CDR3 runs to 12 residues. Germline V gene lookup returns CDR1 MNHEY and CDR2 SMNVEV (reference sequence). CDR3 loop: CASSLPTGTQYF. Here the CDR3 DNA reads TGTGCCAGCAGCCTACCTACGGGTACGCAGTATTTT.

This chain joins TRBV28 and TRBJ2-5; D possibly corresponds to TRBD2 (7 bases). The J call is uncertain, as TRBJ2-7 better fits the DNA end. Germline lookup yields CDR1 MDHEN and CDR2 SYDVKM. The CDR3 contains 15 residues. CDR3 sequence reads: CASLEGGESSYEQYF. CDR3 nucleotides: TGTGCCAGCCTGGAGGGGGGGGAGAGCTCCTACGAGCAGTACTTC.

The chain combines TRBV11-2 with TRBJ1-1, with D unclear. In germline, CDR1 is SGHAT, CDR2 FQNNGV. The V and J ends lost 7 bases and 6 bases respectively, with 15 bases between them. This CDR3 is built from 13 residues. The CDR3 loop is CASIKIAGAEAFF. The DNA of the CDR3 is TGTGCCAGCATCAAAATCGCGGGTGCTGAAGCTTTCTTT.

This CDR3 reads CASSSITGGRWPQHF. CDR3 DNA sequence: TGTGCCAGCAGCTCTATCACGGGGGGGCGATGGCCCCAGCATTTT. The chain recombines TRBV7-8 with TRBJ1-5; D might be TRBD1 (6 bases). CDR3 length: 15 amino acids. Germline assignment: CDR1 SGHVS and CDR2 FQNEAQ. Trimming left V 4 bases short and J 9 bases short, with 19 bases between.

As concerns this clone: Compared with germline, one end of the junction differs, possibly owing to a read error. V usage is TRBV7-9 and J usage is TRBJ1-2; the match to TRBD1 covers 9 bases. CDR1 SEHNR and CDR2 FQNEAQ come from the germline V gene (reference sequence). The CDR3 length is 15 residues. The CDR3 DNA reads as TGTTCCAGCAGCGCTGGGACAGGGCCTTTCTATGGCTACACCTTC. This sequence encodes CSSSAGTGPFYGYTF. Full variable domain (missing parts from reference TRBV7-9 and TRBJ1-2): DTGVSQNPRHKITKRGQNVTFRCDPISEHNRLYWYRQTLGQGPEFLTYFQNEAQLEKSRLLSDRFSAERPKGSFSTLEIQRTEQGDSAMYLCSSSAGTGPFYGYTFGSGTRLTVV.

The chain combines TRBV7-9 with TRBJ2-2; D might be TRBD2 (5 bases). Trimming removed 1 base from V and 6 bases from J, with 6 bases in between. Germline values: CDR1 SEHNR, CDR2 FQNEAQ (reference sequence). The CDR3 spans 13 residues. The CDR3 reads CASSLGGSGELFF. CDR3 bases: TGTGCCAGCAGCTTAGGAGGGTCCGGGGAGCTGTTTTTT.

V usage is TRBV5-6 and J usage is TRBJ1-2; TRBD1 agrees at 12 bases. The CDR3 totals 16 residues. Unmatched junction bases numbered 10, after V lost 5 bases and J lost 5 bases. CDR1 and CDR2 (germline): SGHDT, YYEEEE. In nucleotides, the CDR3 is TGTGCCAGCAGTTTACCGGGACAGGGGGCAGGTTATGGCTACACCTTC. Translation: CASSLPGQGAGYGYTF.

V gene TRBV2 combines with J gene TRBJ2-3; D is undetermined. CDR3 length: 17 amino acids. Germline V gene sequence: CDR1 SNHLY, CDR2 FYNNEI. V lost 4 bases and J 0 bases, leaving 17 bases between the germline ends. The chain's CDR3 is CASSVFSLRASTDTQYF. The CDR3, as DNA: TGTGCCAGCAGTGTCTTCTCCTTACGAGCTAGCACAGATACGCAGTATTTT.

The chain couples TRBV2 to TRBJ2-7, with a weak D call TRBD1 (5 bases). From germline, CDR1 is SNHLY and CDR2 FYNNEI. The CDR3 has 16 residues. Deletions cut 4 bases from V and 4 bases from J, with 20 bases between. The CDR3 bases are TGTGCCAGCAGTGGGGGCAGGGCTTTTACCCCTTACGAGCAGTACTTC. Translating it yields CASSGGRAFTPYEQYF.